Listed below are T cell receptor beta chains from one sample, sequenced in a study of cytomegalovirus exposure and HLA in healthy donors. The assay was immunoSEQ multiplex PCR, and TCRdb's table has in-frame clones only and misses some. The table records 150,000 to 200,000 clones, roughly 80% of them present only once. The sample was PBMCs. The receptors were gathered from a male donor in good health and CMV-seronegative. Each CDR3 is given with its conserved first and last residue. Fields, in order: J gene, D gene, V gene, clone size, CDR3 protein, CDR3 DNA. The D gene is left open where the match is weak. Clone size appears in some rows only: once, few, many, or a class for an expanded clone.

J: TRBJ2-7; D: .; V: TRBV6-1; size: .; CDR3: CATYTVSSYEQYF; DNA: TGTGCCACCTATACGGTTAGCTCCTACGAGCAGTACTTC
J: TRBJ1-4; D: .; V: TRBV2; size: .; CDR3: CASSDTLPEGTRNEKLFF; DNA: TGTGCCAGCAGCGATACCCTCCCCGAGGGAACCCGGAATGAAAAACTGTTTTTT
J: TRBJ2-2; D: TRBD2; V: TRBV19; size: .; CDR3: CASSPGTTNTGELFF; DNA: TGTGCCAGTAGCCCCGGGACTACTAACACCGGGGAGCTGTTTTTT
J: TRBJ2-3; D: TRBD2; V: TRBV7-9; size: .; CDR3: CASSLGLLGTDTQYF; DNA: TGTGCCAGCAGCCTGGGACTACTTGGCACAGATACGCAGTATTTT
J: TRBJ1-4; D: TRBD1; V: TRBV5-5; size: once; CDR3: CASSFRQGNEKLFF; DNA: TGTGCCAGCAGCTTCAGACAGGGGAACGAAAAACTGTTTTTT
J: TRBJ1-2; D: .; V: TRBV11-2; size: .; CDR3: CASSLQGGYGYTF; DNA: TGTGCCAGCAGCTTACAGGGCGGCTATGGCTACACCTTC
J: TRBJ1-5; D: .; V: TRBV15; size: .; CDR3: CATSRGRGNQPQHF; DNA: TGTGCCACCAGCAGAGGGAGGGGAAATCAGCCCCAGCATTTT
J: TRBJ2-6; D: .; V: TRBV29-1; size: .; CDR3: CSGRESGANVLTF; DNA: TGCAGCGGGAGGGAATCTGGGGCCAACGTCCTGACTTTC
J: TRBJ1-2; D: TRBD1; V: TRBV29-1; size: .; CDR3: CSVGQGRGYGYTF; DNA: TGCAGCGTTGGACAGGGACGAGGGTATGGCTACACCTTC
J: TRBJ2-7; D: .; V: TRBV7-9; size: .; CDR3: CSSSPRIDSYEQYF; DNA: TGTTCCAGCAGCCCGAGGATTGACTCCTACGAGCAGTACTTC
J: TRBJ2-3; D: TRBD1; V: TRBV15; size: .; CDR3: CATSPRGRGQTDTQYF; DNA: TGTGCCACCAGCCCCCGAGGTAGGGGGCAGACAGATACGCAGTATTTT
J: TRBJ2-3; D: .; V: TRBV10-3; size: .; CDR3: CAISARETGGASTDTQYF; DNA: TGTGCCATCAGCGCTCGCGAGACCGGCGGGGCTAGCACAGATACGCAGTATTTT
J: TRBJ1-5; D: TRBD1; V: TRBV28; size: once; CDR3: CASSSTGVSQPQHF; DNA: TGTGCCAGCAGTTCAACAGGGGTCAGTCAGCCCCAGCATTTT
J: TRBJ2-2; D: .; V: TRBV7-3; size: .; CDR3: CASSLDYTGELFF; DNA: TGTGCCAGCAGCTTAGACTACACCGGGGAGCTGTTTTTT
J: TRBJ2-5; D: TRBD1; V: TRBV6-1; size: .; CDR3: CASSGMTGGRETQYF; DNA: TGTGCCAGCAGTGGGATGACAGGGGGCAGAGAGACCCAGTACTTC
J: TRBJ1-1; D: .; V: TRBV18; size: .; CDR3: CASSPAGLNTEAFF; DNA: TGTGCCAGCTCACCAGCGGGGTTGAACACTGAAGCTTTCTTT
J: TRBJ2-7; D: .; V: TRBV7-9; size: .; CDR3: CASSSDNSYEQYF; DNA: TGTGCCAGCAGCTCCGACAACTCCTACGAGCAGTACTTC
J: TRBJ2-7; D: TRBD1; V: TRBV19; size: .; CDR3: CASSWGTGGFYEQYF; DNA: TGTGCCAGTAGTTGGGGGACAGGGGGCTTCTACGAGCAGTACTTC
J: TRBJ2-7; D: TRBD1; V: TRBV10-3; size: .; CDR3: CAISESGTGASSEQYF; DNA: TGTGCCATCAGTGAGTCGGGGACAGGGGCCTCCTCCGAGCAGTACTTC
J: TRBJ2-5; D: TRBD2; V: TRBV14; size: .; CDR3: CASSQGVTSGRGETQYF; DNA: TGTGCCAGCAGCCAAGGGGTGACTAGCGGGAGAGGGGAGACCCAGTACTTC
J: TRBJ2-3; D: .; V: TRBV5-1; size: .; CDR3: CASSLNRARDTQYF; DNA: TGCGCCAGCAGCTTAAACAGGGCCAGGGATACGCAGTATTTT
J: TRBJ2-5; D: TRBD1; V: TRBV18; size: .; CDR3: CASSSRTGRQETQYF; DNA: TGTGCCAGCTCATCCCGGACAGGGAGGCAAGAGACCCAGTACTTC
J: TRBJ1-6; D: .; V: TRBV18; size: .; CDR3: CASSPGSGSNSPLHF; DNA: TGTGCCAGCTCACCAGGTTCAGGGTCGAATTCACCCCTCCACTTT
J: TRBJ2-5; D: .; V: TRBV7-3; size: .; CDR3: CASSAGRGAGETQYF; DNA: TGTGCCAGCAGCGCCGGACGGGGGGCTGGGGAGACCCAGTACTTC
J: TRBJ2-5; D: .; V: TRBV7-8; size: .; CDR3: CASSLAGLVNQETQYF; DNA: TGTGCCAGCAGCTTAGCCGGACTCGTTAACCAAGAGACCCAGTACTTC
J: TRBJ2-5; D: .; V: TRBV7-8; size: .; CDR3: CASSRDRRETQYF; DNA: TGTGCCAGCAGCCGAGACAGACGAGAGACCCAGTACTTC
J: TRBJ2-5; D: .; V: TRBV9; size: .; CDR3: CASSGGRGSQYF; DNA: TGTGCCAGCAGCGGAGGTCGGGGGAGCCAGTACTTC
J: TRBJ1-3; D: .; V: TRBV5-1; size: .; CDR3: CASSPMPGIGNTIYF; DNA: TGCGCCAGCAGCCCAATGCCAGGCATTGGAAACACCATATATTTT
J: TRBJ1-1; D: .; V: TRBV20-1; size: few; CDR3: CSAEGNTEAFF; DNA: TGCAGTGCTGAGGGGAACACTGAAGCTTTCTTT
J: TRBJ2-7; D: TRBD2; V: TRBV4-2; size: .; CDR3: CASSQDLTSGRAYEQYF; DNA: TGTGCCAGCAGCCAAGATTTGACTAGCGGGAGGGCCTACGAGCAGTACTTC
J: TRBJ2-5; D: .; V: TRBV5-1; size: .; CDR3: CASSPEPRTVQETQYF; DNA: TGCGCCAGCAGCCCCGAGCCCCGGACAGTACAAGAGACCCAGTACTTC
J: TRBJ2-5; D: TRBD1; V: TRBV28; size: .; CDR3: CASSKTGFEETQYF; DNA: TGTGCCAGCAGTAAGACAGGGTTTGAGGAGACCCAGTACTTC
J: TRBJ1-2; D: .; V: TRBV6-5; size: .; CDR3: CASSYSGGYGYTF; DNA: TGTGCCAGCAGTTACTCAGGGGGCTATGGCTACACCTTC
J: TRBJ2-3; D: TRBD2; V: TRBV7-8; size: .; CDR3: CASSLGLAGGDYTDTQYF; DNA: TGTGCCAGCAGCTTGGGACTAGCGGGAGGCGACTACACAGATACGCAGTATTTT
J: TRBJ2-3; D: .; V: TRBV18; size: .; CDR3: CASSPPQDRKGTDTQYF; DNA: TGTGCCAGCTCACCACCCCAGGATCGGAAGGGCACAGATACGCAGTATTTT
J: TRBJ2-3; D: .; V: TRBV30; size: once; CDR3: CAWSVYTDTQYF; DNA: TGTGCCTGGAGTGTCTACACAGATACGCAGTATTTT
J: TRBJ2-7; D: .; V: TRBV6-5; size: .; CDR3: CASSYSGQSSYEQYF; DNA: TGTGCCAGCAGTTACTCGGGCCAGAGCTCCTACGAGCAGTACTTC
J: TRBJ1-2; D: .; V: TRBV6-5; size: .; CDR3: CASRQGNYGYTF; DNA: TGTGCCAGCAGACAGGGTAACTATGGCTACACCTTC
J: TRBJ1-2; D: TRBD1; V: TRBV7-8; size: .; CDR3: CASSPGRGTGDGYTF; DNA: TGTGCCAGCAGCCCCGGTAGGGGGACAGGGGACGGCTACACCTTC